A single TCR beta chain is shown here with its context. Its antigen is unidentified. The method was immunoSEQ multiplex PCR; TCRdb's version includes in-frame clones alone and lacks a portion of them. The data show about 34,000 clones, roughly 80% seen once. This sample was included in a study of OX40 agonist ivuxolimab in advanced cancers. A history of autoimmune disease or systemic immunosuppression excluded patients. Sampling times: baseline, cycle 4 day 1, cycle 7 day 1. V was clipped by 4 bases and J by 7 bases, with 17 bases between them. CDR1 and CDR2 (germline): MDHEN, SYDVKM. The CDR3 consists of 14 residues. Findings and caveats of the study: Expanded clones belonging to CD8+ T cells outnumbered, on average, those of CD4+.

Sequenced here: CD4+ or CD8+ T cells sorted from blood, sampled in a trial of the OX40 agonist ivuxolimab. The rearrangement joins TRBV28 to TRBJ2-7, with D perhaps assigned TRBD1 or TRBD2 (6 bases each). This sequence originates from an adult with an advanced solid tumor such as melanoma, head and neck, liver or kidney cancer. This CDR3 reads CASSSTGLGGEQYF. The CDR3, as DNA: TGTGCCAGCAGTTCGACAGGCCTTGGGGGGGAGCAGTACTTC.